The 10 T cell receptor beta chains given below trace back to one sample, sequenced in a study of post-analysis software for immune sequencing data. Findings and limits, study-wide: When patients were compared with controls, about five TRBV segments were more frequent, TRBV5-6, TRBV5-1 and TRBV20-1 among them.

These receptors' targets are unknown. TCR beta libraries were prepared from cDNA with unique molecular identifiers. TCRdb reprocessed the PCR reads with MiXCR, giving one entry per CDR3 protein. This table has almost 700,000 distinct CDR3 sequences, 55% to 60% appearing once. The specimen was blood. Receptors were obtained from a girl aged 2 to 10 with multiple sclerosis.

The rearrangement joins TRBV7-6 to TRBJ2-7; 7 positions match TRBD1. The CDR3 has 19 residues. V was pared by 2 bases and J by 1 base, with 17 bases of the junction left unmatched. Germline CDR1 and CDR2: SGHVS and FNYEAQ. CDR3 nucleotide sequence: TGTGCCAGCAGCTTATACCCCCCTGAGACAGGGTTTAATTCCTACGAGCAGTACTTC. Translated, it gives CASSLYPPETGFNSYEQYF.

This clonotype was observed a few times. This chain links TRBV6-2 or TRBV6-3 with TRBJ2-7; D uncertain. This CDR3 is built from 12 residues. V shed 7 bases and J shed 4 bases, with 11 bases lying between them. Looked up from germline, CDR1 is MNHEY and CDR2 is SVGEGT. This CDR3 reads CASKSRRYEQYF. Here the CDR3 DNA reads TGTGCCAGCAAATCAAGACGGTACGAGCAGTACTTC.

The chain has TRBV4-1 and TRBJ2-1; D call uncertain. Per the germline V gene, CDR1 is MGHRA and CDR2 is YSYEKL. This CDR3 contains 16 residues. V was trimmed by 0 bases and J by 1 base, leaving 10 bases between them. CDR3 loop: CASSQDLAASYNEQFF. The CDR3 bases are TGCGCCAGCAGCCAAGATCTGGCCGCTTCCTACAATGAGCAGTTCTTC.

This chain links TRBV6-2 or TRBV6-3 with TRBJ2-6; no firm D call. The CDR3 is 17 amino acids. The V gene lost 6 bases and the J gene lost 0 bases, with 15 bases spanning the gap. Germline V gives CDR1 MNHEY, CDR2 SVGEGT. CDR3 coding DNA: TGTGCCAGCAGCACCCATAACCTGTCCTCTGGGGCCAACGTCCTGACTTTC. It encodes CASSTHNLSSGANVLTF.

J is TRBJ2-3 and V is TRBV29-1; TRBD2 is a possible D gene (6 bases). V lost 1 base and J lost 4, with 12 bases in between. The CDR3 extends over 14 amino acids. Germline CDR1 SQVTM, CDR2 ANQGSEA. CDR3 sequence: CSVEVTRGADTQYF. CDR3 coding DNA: TGCAGCGTTGAAGTAACTCGCGGGGCAGATACGCAGTATTTT.

This chain uses TRBV10-3 with TRBJ2-3; the match to TRBD2 covers 7 bases. The germline V gene has CDR1 ENHRY and CDR2 SYGVKD. V lost 10 bases, J lost 2 bases, and 9 bases stayed unmatched. The length of the CDR3 is 14 residues. CDR3 in DNA: TGTGCCACCCTAACGGGAGGCTTCACAGATACGCAGTATTTT. This codes for CATLTGGFTDTQYF.

V is TRBV27 and J is TRBJ2-1; 16 nucleotides agree with TRBD2. Germline-derived CDR1 and CDR2 are MNHEY and SMNVEV (reference sequence). The CDR3 runs 21 residues. V lost 5 bases to trimming and J lost 4 bases; unmatched junction nucleotides: 17. This CDR3 is CASSPLALGLAGGPSYNEQFF. The CDR3 bases are TGTGCCAGCAGTCCTTTGGCCCTGGGACTAGCGGGAGGGCCGAGTTACAATGAGCAGTTCTTC.

This clonotype was detected only a few times. The chain has TRBV4-2 and TRBJ2-7; a possible D gene is TRBD1 (5 bases). The CDR3 contains 13 residues. The V gene's germline CDR1 is LGHNA and CDR2 YNFKEQ. The germline V and J ends were trimmed by 3 bases and 3 bases, with 9 bases remaining between them. CDR3 in amino acids: CASSQGQIYEQYF. The CDR3 DNA is TGTGCCAGCAGCCAGGGGCAAATCTACGAGCAGTACTTC.

This chain connects TRBV10-3 to TRBJ2-7; D might be TRBD2 (6 bases). The germline V gene encodes CDR1 ENHRY and CDR2 SYGVKD. Trimming cost V 4 bases and J 6 bases, with 16 bases left between them. The CDR3 covers 14 residues. CDR3 DNA: TGTGCCATCAGTGCCGGAGGGGCGCGGAGCGAGCAGTACTTC. This gives the protein CAISAGGARSEQYF.

This clonotype was found once. The CDR3 protein is CASSPEPPDRVVTDTQYF. For the CDR3, the DNA is TGTGCCAGCAGCCCTGAACCACCGGACAGGGTGGTGACAGATACGCAGTATTTT. The chain carries TRBV7-3 and TRBJ2-3, with 8 bases fitting TRBD1. Germline trimming cut 5 bases from V and 3 bases from J; bases unmatched to any gene: 16. This CDR3 region has 18 residues. Germline CDR1 is SGHTA and CDR2 is FQGTGA.